Below, 18 T cell receptor beta chains from the same sample are listed, as sequenced in a study of CD8 T cells in Susac syndrome. Random hexamers were used to reverse transcribe about 0.5 to 1 ug of RNA. TCRdb used MiXCR to reprocess the immunoSEQ multiplex PCR reads, holding one entry per CDR3 protein. The sample carries 100,000 to 150,000 distinct CDR3 sequences, around 96% recorded once. Sequenced input: CD4+ T cells from PBMCs. Receptors originate from a human donor in good health.

The chain combines TRBV20-1 with TRBJ1-5; D not certain. The CDR3 sequence is 13 residues long. Germline V gene lookup returns CDR1 DFQATT and CDR2 SNEGSKA (reference sequence). The V gene lost 3 bases and the J gene lost 5 bases, with 11 bases spanning the gap. The DNA for the CDR3 is TGCAGTGCTAGTAGCCAGGTAGATCAGCCCCAGCATTTT. As protein: CSASSQVDQPQHF.

V usage is TRBV3-1 and J usage is TRBJ2-2; D unresolved. CDR1 and CDR2 (germline): LGHDT, YNNKEL (reference sequence). V gave up 0 bases and J gave up 7 bases, with 9 bases separating them. This CDR3 is built from 14 residues. CDR3 nucleotides: TGTGCCAGCAGCCAAGATCCCTTCCTCGGGGAGCTGTTTTTT. This encodes CASSQDPFLGELFF.

CDR3 coding DNA: TGCAGTGCTAGAGAAGGGGGCGCGGGGGGAACTGAAGCTTTCTTT. Its translation is CSAREGGAGGTEAFF. V usage is TRBV20-1 and J usage is TRBJ1-1; 7 bases map to TRBD1. Per germline, CDR1 DFQATT and CDR2 SNEGSKA (reference sequence). The V and J ends lost 0 bases and 5 bases, in that order; junction bases with no gene match: 9. This CDR3 contains 15 residues.

The count of this clonotype is one. The J gene is TRBJ2-1, the V gene TRBV5-4; 8 bases align to TRBD2. The CDR3 runs 15 residues. Trimming took 4 bases from V and 3 from J; bases not matched to a gene: 6. The germline CDR1 and CDR2 sequences are SGHNT and YYREEE (reference sequence). The CDR3 reads CASSQAGGYYNEQFF. The CDR3 DNA is TGTGCCAGCAGCCAGGCGGGGGGTTACTACAATGAGCAGTTCTTC.

V and J are TRBV29-1 and TRBJ2-2; D is perhaps TRBD2 (5 bases). The germline CDR1 and CDR2 sequences are SQVTM and ANQGSEA. The CDR3 runs to 13 residues. The ends were cut back, 4 bases at V and 4 bases at J, with 10 bases in the middle. The CDR3 DNA reads as TGCAGCGTTGGCGGGCGGCGCACCGGGGAGCTGTTTTTT. Its protein product is CSVGGRRTGELFF.

This clonotype was seen a few times. J is TRBJ2-5 and V is TRBV7-9; D is unclear. This CDR3 region has 13 residues. CDR1 is SEHNR, CDR2 FQNEAQ, per germline (reference sequence). V was shortened by 1 base and J by 3 bases, with 6 bases between the two germline ends. The CDR3 nucleotides are TGTGCCAGCAGCTTAGATAGGGAAGAGACCCAGTACTTC. It translates to CASSLDREETQYF.

The chain employs TRBV7-2 and TRBJ2-3; no clear D gene. The CDR3 is 15 residues long. Germline CDR1 and CDR2: SGHTA and FQGNSA. V was cut by 0 bases and J by 2 bases, with 9 bases left in between. The CDR3 loop reads CASSLAGFDTDTQYF. In DNA, the CDR3 is TGTGCCAGCAGCTTAGCGGGTTTTGACACAGATACGCAGTATTTT.

This clonotype was detected only once. This chain uses TRBV18 with TRBJ1-6, with no clear D. The V gene lost 2 bases and the J gene lost 10 bases, with 18 bases spanning the gap. Germline V CDR1 and CDR2: KGHSH, LQKENI. CDR3 length equals 16 residues. CDR3 protein: CASSPMSDRRGSPLHF. The CDR3 DNA is TGTGCCAGCTCACCAATGTCTGATAGACGGGGATCACCCCTCCACTTT. Complete variable domain (other parts from reference TRBV18 and TRBJ1-6): NAGVMQNPRHLVRRRGQEARLRCSPMKGHSHVYWYRQLPEEGLKFMVYLQKENIIDESGMPKERFSAEFPKEGPSILRIQQVVRGDSAAYFCASSPMSDRRGSPLHFGNGTRLTVT.

CDR3 loop: CSVKETSDGQKGEAFF. CDR3 nucleotide sequence: TGCAGCGTAAAAGAGACATCGGACGGGCAGAAGGGTGAAGCTTTCTTT. The chain employs TRBV29-1 and TRBJ1-1, with D unclear. V lost 6 bases and J lost 7, with 27 bases in between. Germline-derived CDR1 and CDR2 are SQVTM and ANQGSEA. The CDR3 extends over 16 amino acids.

The V and J genes are TRBV5-1 and TRBJ1-1; 10 nucleotides line up with TRBD1. The CDR3 is 15 amino acids. The V segment lost 4 bases and the J segment 7 bases; nucleotides outside the gene matches: 10. Germline assignment: CDR1 SGHRS and CDR2 YFSETQ. The CDR3: CASSPRTGGDGEAFF. The CDR3 coding sequence is TGCGCCAGCAGCCCTCGGACAGGGGGGGACGGTGAAGCTTTCTTT.

V is TRBV4-3 and J is TRBJ1-1; D not certain. CDR3 size: 15 residues. Germline assignment: CDR1 LGHNA and CDR2 YSLEER. Deletions cut 0 bases from V and 1 base from J, with 9 bases between. CDR3 residues: CASSQDLGRNTEAFF. CDR3 nucleotides: TGCGCCAGCAGCCAAGATCTGGGGAGGAACACTGAAGCTTTCTTT.

V gene TRBV5-1 combines with J gene TRBJ1-1; D is ambiguous. The germline V and J ends were trimmed by 5 bases and 0 bases, with 14 bases remaining between them. This CDR3 is built from 15 residues. Per germline, CDR1 SGHRS and CDR2 YFSETQ. As DNA, the CDR3 is TGCGCCAGCAGTGTTGGAGGATACATGAACACTGAAGCTTTCTTT. It codes for CASSVGGYMNTEAFF.

This clonotype was found once. The chain has TRBV5-1 and TRBJ2-5; a weak D match, TRBD1 (5 bases). The CDR3 is 16 residues long. From germline, CDR1 is SGHRS and CDR2 YFSETQ. V lost 4 bases, J lost 5 bases, and 21 bases lay in between. The CDR3 DNA reads TGCGCCAGCAGCCAGCAACCAGGGATCCTCGGGGAGACCCAGTACTTC. Encoded protein: CASSQQPGILGETQYF.

This clonotype showed up just once. The gene calls are TRBV20-1 and TRBJ1-2, with unresolved D. Trimming took off 5 bases at V and 0 bases at J, with 10 bases between the two ends. The CDR3 is 13 residues long. From germline, CDR1 is DFQATT and CDR2 SNEGSKA (reference sequence). CDR3 in DNA: TGCAGTGCTTCCCAGATCTCTAACTATGGCTACACCTTC. Translated: CSASQISNYGYTF.

The chain couples TRBV4-1 to TRBJ2-5; 12 nucleotides match TRBD2. J gave up 5 bases and V 8 bases, and 6 bases lay outside the gene matches. The CDR3 has 14 amino acids. Germline CDR1 reads MGHRA; CDR2 reads YSYEKL. CDR3 nucleotide sequence: TGCGCCAGCCGGACTAGCGGGAAGGGCGAGACCCAGTACTTC. Its protein is CASRTSGKGETQYF.

The chain combines TRBV5-6 with TRBJ2-7, with 7 bases matching TRBD1. The CDR3 length is 15 residues. V lost 4 bases and J lost 5; bases outside the gene matches: 12. Germline CDR1 reads SGHDT; CDR2 reads YYEEEE. CDR3 region: CASSQTTGKLDEQYF. The CDR3 DNA reads as TGTGCCAGCAGCCAAACGACAGGGAAACTGGACGAGCAGTACTTC.

The chain links TRBV5-1 to TRBJ2-7, with 7 bases that match TRBD1. The V and J ends lost 5 bases and 1 base, in that order; junction bases with no gene match: 9. Germline V CDR1 and CDR2: SGHRS, YFSETQ. The CDR3 loop spans 15 amino acids. DNA for the CDR3: TGCGCCAGCAGTACCCGACAGGGAGAGTCCTACGAGCAGTACTTC. Protein sequence: CASSTRQGESYEQYF.

The chain combines TRBV5-6 with TRBJ2-5, with D unclear. Germline CDR1 and CDR2: SGHDT and YYEEEE. Trimming shortened V by 0 bases and J by 2 bases, and 5 bases separated the two germline ends. The CDR3 sequence is 13 residues long. The CDR3 DNA sequence: TGTGCCAGCAGCTTGGTGGGGCAAGAGACCCAGTACTTC. Translation: CASSLVGQETQYF. Full variable domain (missing parts from reference TRBV5-6 and TRBJ2-5): DAGVTQSPTHLIKTRGQQVTLRCSPKSGHDTVSWYQQALGQGPQFIFQYYEEEERQRGNFPDRFSGHQFPNYSSELNVNALLLGDSALYLCASSLVGQETQYFGPGTRLLVL.